Below, 22 T cell receptor beta chains from the same sample are listed, as sequenced in a study of response to subunit inactivated influenza vaccine. Each CDR3 protein gets one entry after TCRdb re-called the RT-PCR reads with MiXCR. The data show under 750,000 distinct CDR3 sequences, with about an eighth seen just once and 10% held by the top ten. The sample was PBMCs from blood, taken on the day of vaccination. The receptors shown here come from a man over 45 who received an inactivated influenza vaccine.

This chain joins TRBV12-3 or TRBV12-4 and TRBJ2-5, with D hard to call. Trimming stripped 3 bases from V and 5 bases from J, with 10 bases between. The CDR3 runs to 13 residues. CDR3: CASSLQTRETQYF. The CDR3 DNA follows: TGTGCCAGCAGTTTGCAGACAAGGGAGACCCAGTACTTC.

This clonotype was counted only a few times. CDR3 sequence: CASSQVLSPGTGGYTF. The CDR3 bases are TGCGCCAGCAGCCAGGTCCTCAGTCCCGGGACGGGTGGCTACACCTTC. V gene TRBV4-3 combines with J gene TRBJ1-2; maybe TRBD1 (5 bases). The ends were cut back, 3 bases at V and 7 bases at J, with 21 bases in the middle. The CDR3 contains 16 residues. The germline V gene has CDR1 LGHNA and CDR2 YSLEER.

This clonotype has at least ten counts. The rearrangement joins TRBV28 to TRBJ2-1; TRBD2 agrees at 14 bases. Germline V gene data show CDR1 as MDHEN and CDR2 as SYDVKM. V gave up 5 bases and J gave up 8 bases; unmatched junction bases: 8. The CDR3 runs 16 residues. The DNA of the CDR3 is TGTGCCAGCAGTCCGGGGGGACTAGCGGGGGTCGATGAGCAGTTCTTC. Translating it yields CASSPGGLAGVDEQFF.

The rearrangement uses TRBV10-3 and TRBJ2-6, with D uncertain. Germline CDR1 and CDR2: ENHRY and SYGVKD. This CDR3 is built from 16 residues. Trimming removed 0 bases at V and 0 bases at J, with 6 bases between. CDR3: CAISESKTSGANVLTF. The CDR3 region has the DNA TGTGCCATCAGTGAGTCGAAAACCTCTGGGGCCAACGTCCTGACTTTC.

The chain employs TRBV7-9 and TRBJ2-1; D ambiguous. The CDR3 runs 16 residues. In germline, CDR1 is SEHNR, CDR2 FQNEAQ (reference sequence). The V and J ends lost 1 base and 3 bases respectively, with 13 bases between them. CDR3 protein: CASSLDRRSRYNEQFF. Here the CDR3 DNA reads TGTGCCAGCAGCTTAGACCGCAGGTCCCGCTACAATGAGCAGTTCTTC.

The chain has TRBV29-1 and TRBJ1-4; 10 nucleotides line up with TRBD1. Trimming at V came to 7 bases and at J to 11 bases, leaving 13 bases not matched to a gene. The germline CDR1 and CDR2 sequences are SQVTM and ANQGSEA. This CDR3 is built from 14 residues. CDR3 coding DNA: TGCAGCGCCGGGGACAGGGGACGGTTTGGGAAACTGTTTTTT. Protein product: CSAGDRGRFGKLFF.

CDR3: CASSLKGKDTQYF. As DNA, the CDR3 is TGCGCCAGCAGCTTAAAAGGGAAAGATACGCAGTATTTT. The chain combines TRBV5-1 with TRBJ2-3; D not resolved. Looked up from germline, CDR1 is SGHRS and CDR2 is YFSETQ. This CDR3 has 13 amino acids. The V end was cut by 2 bases, the J end by 5 bases, with 9 bases between.

A remark on this clonotype: Compared with germline, one end of the junction differs, possibly owing to a read error. The chain carries TRBV2 and TRBJ2-2; D may be TRBD1 (6 bases). Germline CDR1 and CDR2: SNHLY and FYNNEI. The CDR3 consists of 14 residues. The CDR3 coding sequence is TGTGCCAGCAGCTGGGGGCAGGACACCGGGGACCTGTTTTTT. Translated, it gives CASSWGQDTGDLFF.

This clonotype was seen many times. The J gene is TRBJ2-1, the V gene TRBV9; 9 bases fit TRBD2. Trimming removed 0 bases from V and 6 bases from J; junction bases left unmatched: 4. This CDR3 has 15 residues. Germline V CDR1 and CDR2: SGDLS, YYNGEE. The CDR3 loop is CASSVGASGVNEQFF. The CDR3 DNA is TGTGCCAGCAGCGTAGGAGCTAGCGGGGTCAATGAGCAGTTCTTC.

This clonotype has a handful of counts. The chain links TRBV9 to TRBJ2-1; D gene uncertain. This CDR3 has 15 residues. Germline CDR1 reads SGDLS; CDR2 reads YYNGEE. Trimming shortened V by 0 bases and J by 1 base, and 8 bases separated the two germline ends. The CDR3 region has the DNA TGTGCCAGCAGCGTAGCTCCGGGTTCCTACAATGAGCAGTTCTTC. Protein product: CASSVAPGSYNEQFF.

The sample holds a few counts of this clonotype. The DNA of the CDR3 is TGCGCCAGCAGCTTTAAGGCGACTAGCGGGAGTAATGAGCAGTTCTTC. It specifies CASSFKATSGSNEQFF. The V and J genes are TRBV5-1 and TRBJ2-1; 12 bases are a match to TRBD2. Germline CDR1 and CDR2: SGHRS and YFSETQ. The V segment lost 2 bases and the J segment 7 bases; nucleotides outside the gene matches: 7. The CDR3 runs to 16 residues.

This clonotype was counted only a few times. The chain couples TRBV7-2 to TRBJ2-7, with D perhaps matching TRBD1 (6 bases). CDR3 length equals 14 residues. Trimming took off 5 bases at V and 2 bases at J, with 13 bases between the two ends. The germline CDR1 and CDR2 sequences are SGHTA and FQGNSA. The CDR3 DNA sequence: TGTGCCAGCAGCGACACAGGGAATGCCTACGAGCAGTACTTC. Its translation is CASSDTGNAYEQYF.

This rearrangement joins TRBV20-1 to TRBJ2-6, with D unclear. The CDR3 extends over 15 amino acids. The V end lost 1 base, the J end lost 4 bases, and 11 bases lay between the germline ends. CDR1 is DFQATT and CDR2 is SNEGSKA in the germline V gene (reference sequence). This CDR3 is CSARVGEPGANVLTF. Here the CDR3 DNA reads TGCAGTGCTAGAGTTGGGGAACCCGGGGCCAACGTCCTGACTTTC.

This clonotype was detected ten times or more. The gene calls are TRBV29-1 and TRBJ2-3; TRBD1 might be the D (6 bases). V was cut by 2 bases and J by 3 bases, with 9 bases left in between. Per germline, CDR1 SQVTM and CDR2 ANQGSEA. This CDR3 comprises 13 residues. DNA for the CDR3: TGCAGCGTTGAACAGGGGCTTACAGATACGCAGTATTTT. Translating gives CSVEQGLTDTQYF.

There are a few counts of this clonotype. The V call is TRBV11-2, the J call TRBJ1-1; D not certain. Trimming left V 4 bases short and J 1 base short, with 13 bases between. The length of the CDR3 is 15 residues. The germline V gene encodes CDR1 SGHAT and CDR2 FQNNGV. CDR3 bases: TGTGCCAGCAGCTCCTCCGGGGTACAGAACACTGAAGCTTTCTTT. It is translated as CASSSSGVQNTEAFF.

Only a few counts were recorded for this clonotype. The chain uses TRBV7-2 and TRBJ1-6; no reliable D call. CDR3 length equals 15 residues. V lost 5 bases and J lost 5, with 13 bases in between. The germline V gene encodes CDR1 SGHTA and CDR2 FQGNSA. The CDR3 reads CASSPGRANNSPLHF. In DNA, the CDR3 is TGTGCCAGCAGCCCCGGGAGGGCTAATAATTCACCCCTCCACTTT.

The chain is built from TRBV28 and TRBJ2-5; TRBD1 is a possible D gene (5 bases). The CDR3 extends over 13 amino acids. The germline gives CDR1 MDHEN, CDR2 SYDVKM. The ends were cut back, 5 bases at V and 4 bases at J, with 11 bases in the middle. The CDR3 coding sequence is TGTGCCAGCAGTCTACAGGCGTTAGAGACCCAGTACTTC. Translating it yields CASSLQALETQYF.

This clonotype was seen a few times. This rearrangement joins TRBV7-2 to TRBJ2-7; no reliable D call. Germline V gives CDR1 SGHTA, CDR2 FQGNSA. V gave up 0 bases and J gave up 3 bases, with 15 bases separating them. The CDR3 is 16 residues long. The DNA for the CDR3 is TGTGCCAGCAGCTTAGCAGGTCGAGGCCGAGGCTACGAGCAGTACTTC. It is translated as CASSLAGRGRGYEQYF.

This clonotype appeared many times. This chain connects TRBV11-2 to TRBJ2-1; D assignment may be TRBD1 or TRBD2 (6 bases each). Trimming removed 3 bases from V and 6 bases from J, with 18 bases in between. Looked up from germline, CDR1 is SGHAT and CDR2 is FQNNGV. This CDR3 has 16 amino acids. CDR3 loop: CASSFEGGYRPNEQFF. DNA of the CDR3: TGTGCCAGCAGCTTCGAGGGGGGATACCGGCCCAATGAGCAGTTCTTC.

This chain connects TRBV5-1 to TRBJ1-6; TRBD1 matches 9 bases. This CDR3 is built from 14 residues. The V segment lost 2 bases and the J segment 8 bases; nucleotides outside the gene matches: 2. Germline V gives CDR1 SGHRS, CDR2 YFSETQ. The CDR3 is CASSFRDRDSPLHF. Written as DNA, the CDR3 is TGCGCCAGCAGCTTTAGGGACAGGGATTCACCCCTCCACTTT.

The chain joins TRBV5-6 to TRBJ2-7; TRBD1 agrees at 7 bases. CDR1 is SGHDT, CDR2 YYEEEE, per germline. The CDR3 is 15 amino acids. V dropped 4 bases and J dropped 2; count of bases not matched to a gene: 9. The CDR3 sequence is CASSDRQGGPYEQYF. CDR3 DNA sequence: TGTGCCAGCAGCGATCGACAGGGTGGCCCCTACGAGCAGTACTTC.

CDR3: CAISWTGGRSDTQYF. DNA of the CDR3: TGTGCCATCAGCTGGACAGGGGGGAGGTCAGATACGCAGTATTTT. The rearrangement links TRBV10-3 to TRBJ2-3; 10 positions agree with TRBD1. Germline V gene lookup returns CDR1 ENHRY and CDR2 SYGVKD. The CDR3 is 15 amino acids. V trimming: 6 bases; J trimming: 4 bases; junction bases outside the gene matches: 7.